The 20 T cell receptor beta chains listed next were all sequenced from one sample in a study of blood T cells in healthy people across ages. PCR was performed a second time for about 7 to 11 cycles using a sample-barcoded 5' primer and a J-beta primer mix. TCRdb passed the 5' RACE reads through MiXCR, listing each CDR3 protein once. Of about 1.5 million distinct CDR3 sequences in the sample, approximately 43% were seen once. Sequenced sample: blood. These receptors were taken from a woman in her late teens or twenties in good health.

J is TRBJ1-6 and V is TRBV14; D remains unclear. The V gene lost 0 bases and the J gene lost 9 bases, with 6 bases spanning the gap. The CDR3 covers 13 residues. Germline-derived CDR1 and CDR2 are SGHDN and FVKESK. This CDR3 is CASSQETRSPLHF. For the CDR3, the DNA is TGTGCCAGCAGCCAAGAAACCCGTTCACCCCTCCACTTT.

This clonotype has only a few counts. CDR3 protein: CATSGSTATELYGYTF. The DNA of the CDR3 is TGTGCCACCAGTGGGTCAACCGCGACGGAACTTTATGGCTACACCTTC. V and J are TRBV24-1 and TRBJ1-2; D call uncertain. Germline CDR1 KGHDR, CDR2 SFDVKD. The length of the CDR3 is 16 residues. Trimming cost V 5 bases and J 5 bases, with 20 bases left between them.

This clonotype was counted many times. The rearrangement links TRBV20-1 to TRBJ2-5; 10 bases are a match to TRBD2. Per germline, CDR1 DFQATT and CDR2 SNEGSKA (reference sequence). The V segment lost 0 bases and the J segment 1 base; nucleotides outside the gene matches: 14. The CDR3 length is 19 residues. CDR3 sequence: CSARDHGASGGHIQETQYF. The CDR3 DNA reads as TGCAGTGCTAGAGATCATGGGGCTAGCGGGGGCCACATCCAAGAGACCCAGTACTTC.

This clonotype was detected a few times. The V and J genes are TRBV29-1 and TRBJ1-2; a possible D gene is TRBD1 (6 bases). The CDR3 contains 15 residues. The germline V gene has CDR1 SQVTM and CDR2 ANQGSEA. V lost 3 bases, J lost 7 bases, and 21 bases lay in between. The CDR3 DNA sequence: TGCAGCGTTGACTCGGAGGGAACAGGGAACGCTGGCTACACCTTC. Protein sequence: CSVDSEGTGNAGYTF.

The rearrangement links TRBV2 to TRBJ1-2, with 7 bases lining up with TRBD1. This CDR3 spans 12 amino acids. Germline V gives CDR1 SNHLY, CDR2 FYNNEI. Trimming removed 7 bases from V and 5 bases from J; junction bases left unmatched: 4. The CDR3 region is CASTPRGYGYTF. The CDR3 DNA reads TGTGCCAGCACTCCCAGGGGGTATGGCTACACCTTC.

This clonotype was counted a single time. The CDR3 protein is CASTPGLSYNEQYF. The CDR3 DNA sequence: TGTGCCAGCACACCGGGACTCTCCTACAATGAGCAGTACTTC. The V gene is TRBV11-2, the J gene TRBJ2-1; D may be TRBD2 (6 bases). The better agreement between TRBJ2-7 and the DNA end casts doubt on the J call. This CDR3 is built from 14 residues. In germline, CDR1 is SGHAT, CDR2 FQNNGV.

This clonotype was seen repeatedly, ten times or more. The CDR3 DNA is TGTGCCAGCACTGACAGCAATGAGCAGTTCTTC. This sequence encodes CASTDSNEQFF. The J gene is TRBJ2-1, the V gene TRBV28, with D perhaps matching TRBD1 (5 bases). Trimming left V 7 bases short and J 6 bases short, with 7 bases between. The CDR3 contains 11 residues. Germline loops: CDR1 MDHEN, CDR2 SYDVKM.

This clonotype has just a few counts. This chain links TRBV4-2 with TRBJ2-5; D remains unclear. Per the germline V gene, CDR1 is LGHNA and CDR2 is YNFKEQ. The CDR3 extends over 15 amino acids. Trimming removed 4 bases at V and 1 base at J, with 13 bases between. The CDR3 region is CASSREVVAQETQYF. The CDR3 bases are TGTGCCAGCAGCCGCGAAGTTGTGGCCCAAGAGACCCAGTACTTC.

The V call is TRBV20-1, the J call TRBJ2-2, with TRBD1 matching 7 bases. CDR3 size: 14 residues. The junction had 10 bases not matched to a gene; V was cut back by 6 bases and J by 6 bases. The germline gives CDR1 DFQATT, CDR2 SNEGSKA (reference sequence). CDR3 residues: CSALHRDSPGELFF. CDR3 nucleotides: TGCAGTGCCCTCCACCGGGACAGCCCCGGGGAGCTGTTTTTT.

This clonotype was seen a few times. The chain links TRBV20-1 to TRBJ2-3; D is uncertain. With 4 bases removed from V and 1 base from J, the gap between germline ends came to 9 bases. Germline CDR1 is DFQATT and CDR2 is SNEGSKA (reference sequence). CDR3 length: 13 residues. The CDR3 spells CSANPRGTDTQYF. In DNA, the CDR3 is TGCAGTGCTAACCCCCGGGGCACAGATACGCAGTATTTT.

The CDR3 DNA sequence: TGTGCCAGCAGTCTTGACAGGGGGGCATACCTTGAGCAGTTCTTC. This sequence encodes CASSLDRGAYLEQFF. This chain connects TRBV2 to TRBJ2-1; 9 bases line up with TRBD1. The V gene's germline CDR1 is SNHLY and CDR2 FYNNEI. The CDR3 loop spans 15 amino acids. The V gene end was trimmed by 5 bases and the J gene end by 9 bases; junction bases not matched to a gene: 11.

The sample holds a few counts of this clonotype. The chain recombines TRBV4-2 with TRBJ2-1, with D unclear. The germline CDR1 and CDR2 sequences are LGHNA and YNFKEQ. V shed 0 bases and J shed 6 bases, with 12 bases lying between them. The CDR3 totals 15 residues. The CDR3 loop is CASSQDMGLANEQFF. The DNA of the CDR3 is TGTGCCAGCAGCCAAGATATGGGTCTTGCCAATGAGCAGTTCTTC.

The rearrangement links TRBV4-2 to TRBJ2-1; 9 positions agree with TRBD2. Germline CDR1 is LGHNA and CDR2 is YNFKEQ. This CDR3 spans 15 amino acids. V was pared by 1 base and J by 5 bases, with 3 bases of the junction left unmatched. DNA of the CDR3: TGTGCCAGCAGCCAAGGTGGGACTAGCCACAATGAGCAGTTCTTC. Amino acid sequence: CASSQGGTSHNEQFF.

This chain connects TRBV29-1 to TRBJ2-1, with 7 bases aligning to TRBD1. From germline, CDR1 is SQVTM and CDR2 ANQGSEA. J gave up 3 bases and V 5 bases, and 7 bases lay outside the gene matches. This CDR3 is built from 14 residues. CDR3 nucleotides: TGCAGCGTTTTGCTGACAGGGTACTACAATGAGCAGTTCTTC. Translated, it gives CSVLLTGYYNEQFF.

This clonotype was picked up a small number of times. The chain combines TRBV4-3 with TRBJ1-4, with TRBD1 identical over 9 bases. CDR1 and CDR2 from the germline V gene are LGHNA and YSLEER. The V and J ends lost 3 bases and 2 bases, in that order; junction bases with no gene match: 7. The CDR3 sequence is 17 residues long. CDR3 in amino acids: CASSQDRGRGTNEKLFF. The CDR3 region has the DNA TGCGCCAGCAGCCAGGACAGGGGCCGGGGTACTAATGAAAAACTGTTTTTT.

This clonotype was counted only a few times. V is TRBV6-5 and J is TRBJ1-2; D is unresolved. Trimming pared 0 bases from V and 5 bases from J, leaving 4 bases between. This CDR3 has 12 amino acids. Germline V gene data show CDR1 as MNHEY and CDR2 as SVGAGI. CDR3 residues: CASSYSDYGYTF. CDR3 DNA: TGTGCCAGCAGTTACTCGGATTATGGCTACACCTTC.

This clonotype was seen a few times. V usage is TRBV9 and J usage is TRBJ2-3; 7 positions agree with TRBD2. Germline trimming cut 4 bases from V and 2 bases from J; bases unmatched to any gene: 7. Per germline, CDR1 SGDLS and CDR2 YYNGEE. There are 15 residues in the CDR3. This CDR3 is CASSTSSGHTDTQYF. As DNA, the CDR3 is TGTGCCAGCAGCACCTCTAGCGGCCACACAGATACGCAGTATTTT. The entire variable domain, with the rest obtained from reference TRBV9 and TRBJ2-3, is as follows: DSGVTQTPKHLITATGQRVTLRCSPRSGDLSVYWYQQSLDQGLQFLIQYYNGEERAKGNILERFSAQQFPDLHSELNLSSLELGDSALYFCASSTSSGHTDTQYFGPGTRLTVL.

The J gene is TRBJ2-5, the V gene TRBV9; either TRBD1 or TRBD2 may fit D (5 bases each). TRBJ2-7 matches the DNA end more closely, so the J call is doubtful. The CDR3 has 15 residues. CDR1 SGDLS and CDR2 YYNGEE come from the germline V gene. CDR3 sequence: CASSVAEGLGNEQYF. The CDR3 DNA sequence: TGTGCCAGCAGCGTAGCCGAGGGGCTTGGGAACGAGCAGTACTTC.

The chain employs TRBV15 and TRBJ1-1; D is ambiguous. CDR1 is LNHNV, CDR2 YYDKDF, per germline (reference sequence). The CDR3 runs 14 residues. The V end was cut by 8 bases, the J end by 0 bases, with 13 bases between. Written as DNA, the CDR3 is TGTGCCACCGCGAGCTACGAACTGAACACTGAAGCTTTCTTT. It specifies CATASYELNTEAFF.

A few counts support this clonotype. The chain recombines TRBV6-5 with TRBJ2-6; 7 bases agree with TRBD2. V gave up 0 bases and J gave up 3 bases; unmatched junction bases: 5. The CDR3 runs 17 residues. Germline CDR1 and CDR2: MNHEY and SVGAGI. CDR3 nucleotide sequence: TGTGCCAGCAGTTACTCGGCCGCTAGCGGTGGGGCCAACGTCCTGACTTTC. Translated, it gives CASSYSAASGGANVLTF.